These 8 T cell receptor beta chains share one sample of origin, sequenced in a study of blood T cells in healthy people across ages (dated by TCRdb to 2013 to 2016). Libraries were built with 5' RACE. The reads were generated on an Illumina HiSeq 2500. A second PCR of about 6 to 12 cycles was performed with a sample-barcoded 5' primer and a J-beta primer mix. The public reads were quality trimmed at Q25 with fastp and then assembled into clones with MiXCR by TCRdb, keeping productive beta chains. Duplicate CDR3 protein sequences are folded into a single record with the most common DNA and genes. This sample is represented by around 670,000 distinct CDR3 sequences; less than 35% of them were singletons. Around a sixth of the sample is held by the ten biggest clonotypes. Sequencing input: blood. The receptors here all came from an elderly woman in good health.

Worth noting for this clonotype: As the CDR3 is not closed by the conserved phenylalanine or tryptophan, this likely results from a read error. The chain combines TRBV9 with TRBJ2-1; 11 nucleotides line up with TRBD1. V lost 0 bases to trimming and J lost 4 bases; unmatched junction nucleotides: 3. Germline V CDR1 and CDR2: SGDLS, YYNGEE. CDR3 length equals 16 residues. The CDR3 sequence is CASSVGGTGGYNEQFC. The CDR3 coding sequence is TGTGCCAGCAGCGTAGGGGGGACAGGGGGTTACAATGAGCAGTTCTGC.

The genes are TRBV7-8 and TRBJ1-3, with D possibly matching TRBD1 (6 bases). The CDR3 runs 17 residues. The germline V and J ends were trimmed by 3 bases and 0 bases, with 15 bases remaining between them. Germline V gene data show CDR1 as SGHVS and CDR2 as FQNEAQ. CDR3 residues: CASSFIRRTASGNTIYF. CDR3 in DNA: TGTGCCAGCAGCTTTATCCGACGGACAGCCTCTGGAAACACCATATATTTT.

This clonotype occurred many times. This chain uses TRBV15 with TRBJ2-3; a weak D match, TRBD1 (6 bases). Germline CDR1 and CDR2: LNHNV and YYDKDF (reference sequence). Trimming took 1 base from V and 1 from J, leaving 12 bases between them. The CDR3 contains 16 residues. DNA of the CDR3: TGTGCCACCAGCAGAGGTCTGGGGGCTGGCACAGATACGCAGTATTTT. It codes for CATSRGLGAGTDTQYF.

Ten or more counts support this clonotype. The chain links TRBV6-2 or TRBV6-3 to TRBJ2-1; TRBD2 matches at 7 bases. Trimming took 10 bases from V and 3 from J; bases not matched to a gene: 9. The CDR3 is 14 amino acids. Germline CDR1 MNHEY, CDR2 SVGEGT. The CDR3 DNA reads TGTGCCACCGGGGGGAGGGACTTCTACAATGAGCAGTTCTTC. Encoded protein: CATGGRDFYNEQFF.

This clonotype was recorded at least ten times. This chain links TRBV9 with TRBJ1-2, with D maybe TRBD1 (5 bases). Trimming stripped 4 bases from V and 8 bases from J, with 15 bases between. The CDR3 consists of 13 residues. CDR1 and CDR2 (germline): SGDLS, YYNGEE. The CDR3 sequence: CASSPRAGSGYTF. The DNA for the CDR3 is TGTGCCAGCAGCCCCAGGGCCGGATCCGGCTACACCTTC.

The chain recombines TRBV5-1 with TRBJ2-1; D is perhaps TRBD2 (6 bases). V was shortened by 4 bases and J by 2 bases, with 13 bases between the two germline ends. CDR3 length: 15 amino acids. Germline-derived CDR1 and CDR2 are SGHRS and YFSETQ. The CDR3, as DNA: TGCGCCAGCAGCCGGGTCGGGGGAGCCTACAATGAGCAGTTCTTC. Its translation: CASSRVGGAYNEQFF. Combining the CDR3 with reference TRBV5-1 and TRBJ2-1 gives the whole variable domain KAGVTQTPRYLIKTRGQQVTLSCSPISGHRSVSWYQQTPGQGLQFLFEYFSETQRNKGNFPGRFSGRQFSNSRSEMNVSTLELGDSALYLCASSRVGGAYNEQFFGPGTRLTVL.

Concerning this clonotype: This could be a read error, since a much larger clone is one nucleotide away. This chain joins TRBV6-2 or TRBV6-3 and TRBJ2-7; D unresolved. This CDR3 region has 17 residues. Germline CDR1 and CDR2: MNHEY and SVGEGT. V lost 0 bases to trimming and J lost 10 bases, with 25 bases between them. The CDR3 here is CASSYSQVSDWQEIQYF. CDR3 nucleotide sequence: TGTGCCAGCAGTTACTCGCAGGTGTCAGACTGGCAAGAGATCCAGTACTTC.

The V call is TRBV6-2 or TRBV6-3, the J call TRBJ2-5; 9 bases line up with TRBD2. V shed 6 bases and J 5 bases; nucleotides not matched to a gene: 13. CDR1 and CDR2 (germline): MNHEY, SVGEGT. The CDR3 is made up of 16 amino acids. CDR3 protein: CASSPGAGGQRETQYF. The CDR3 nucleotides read TGTGCCAGCAGCCCGGGGGCGGGGGGGCAACGGGAGACCCAGTACTTC.